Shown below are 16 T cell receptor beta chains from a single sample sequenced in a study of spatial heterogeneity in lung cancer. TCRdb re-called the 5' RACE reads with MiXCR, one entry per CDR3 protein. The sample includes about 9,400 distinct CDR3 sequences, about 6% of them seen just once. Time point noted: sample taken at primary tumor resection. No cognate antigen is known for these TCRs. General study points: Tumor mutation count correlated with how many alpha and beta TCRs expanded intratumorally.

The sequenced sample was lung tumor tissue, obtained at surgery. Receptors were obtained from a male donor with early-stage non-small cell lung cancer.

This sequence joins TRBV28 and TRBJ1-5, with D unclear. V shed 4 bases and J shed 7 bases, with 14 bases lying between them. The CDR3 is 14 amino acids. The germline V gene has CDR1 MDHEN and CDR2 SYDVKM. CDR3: CASSSPFNKQPQHF. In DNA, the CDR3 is TGTGCCAGCAGTTCTCCCTTTAACAAACAGCCCCAGCATTTT.

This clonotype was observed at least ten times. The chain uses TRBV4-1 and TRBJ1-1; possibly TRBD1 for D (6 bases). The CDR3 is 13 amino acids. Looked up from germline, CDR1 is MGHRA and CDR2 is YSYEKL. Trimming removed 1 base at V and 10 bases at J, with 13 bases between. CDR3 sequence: CASSQGPGVVAFF. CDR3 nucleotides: TGCGCCAGCAGCCAAGGGCCAGGGGTTGTAGCTTTCTTT.

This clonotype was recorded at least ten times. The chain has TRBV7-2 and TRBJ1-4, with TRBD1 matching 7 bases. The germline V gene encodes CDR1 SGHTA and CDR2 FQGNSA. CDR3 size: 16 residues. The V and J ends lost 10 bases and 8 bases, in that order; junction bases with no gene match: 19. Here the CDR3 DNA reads TGTGCCACGTCCGGGACAGCCTCCCCCGGAGGGGAAAAACTGTTTTTT. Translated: CATSGTASPGGEKLFF.

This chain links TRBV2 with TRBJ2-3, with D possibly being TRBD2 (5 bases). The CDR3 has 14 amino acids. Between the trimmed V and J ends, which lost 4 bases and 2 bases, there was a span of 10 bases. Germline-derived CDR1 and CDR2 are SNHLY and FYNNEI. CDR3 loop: CASSGGLPTDTQYF. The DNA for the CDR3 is TGTGCCAGCAGTGGTGGACTTCCCACAGATACGCAGTATTTT. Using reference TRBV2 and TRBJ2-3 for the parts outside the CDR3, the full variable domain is EPEVTQTPSHQVTQMGQEVILRCVPISNHLYFYWYRQILGQKVEFLVSFYNNEISEKSEIFDDQFSVERPDGSNFTLKIRSTKLEDSAMYFCASSGGLPTDTQYFGPGTRLTVL.

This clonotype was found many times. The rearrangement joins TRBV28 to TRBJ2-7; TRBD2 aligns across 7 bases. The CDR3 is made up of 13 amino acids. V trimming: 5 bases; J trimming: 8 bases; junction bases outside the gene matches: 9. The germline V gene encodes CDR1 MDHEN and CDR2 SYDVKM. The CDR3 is CASSPGGRVKQYF. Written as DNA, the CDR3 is TGTGCCAGCAGTCCCGGGGGGAGGGTGAAGCAGTACTTC.

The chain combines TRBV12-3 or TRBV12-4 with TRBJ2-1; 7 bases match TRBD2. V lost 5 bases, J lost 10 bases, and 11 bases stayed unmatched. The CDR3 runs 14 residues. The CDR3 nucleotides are TGTGCCAGCAGTCAGCGGGGAGATTCGCTGGAGCAGTTCTTC. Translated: CASSQRGDSLEQFF.

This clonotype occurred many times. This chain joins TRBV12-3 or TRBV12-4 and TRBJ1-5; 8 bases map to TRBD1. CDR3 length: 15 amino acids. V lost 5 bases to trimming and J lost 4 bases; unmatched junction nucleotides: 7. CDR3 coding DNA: TGTGCCAGCAGTCTGGGGACAGGCTTAAATCAGCCCCAGCATTTT. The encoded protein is CASSLGTGLNQPQHF.

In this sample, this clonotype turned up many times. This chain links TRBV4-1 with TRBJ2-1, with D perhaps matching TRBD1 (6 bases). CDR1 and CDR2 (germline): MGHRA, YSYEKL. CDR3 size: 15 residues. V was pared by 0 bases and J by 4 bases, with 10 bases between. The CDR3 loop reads CASSQDTGPYNEQFF. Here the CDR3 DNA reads TGCGCCAGCAGCCAAGACACAGGGCCGTACAATGAGCAGTTCTTC.

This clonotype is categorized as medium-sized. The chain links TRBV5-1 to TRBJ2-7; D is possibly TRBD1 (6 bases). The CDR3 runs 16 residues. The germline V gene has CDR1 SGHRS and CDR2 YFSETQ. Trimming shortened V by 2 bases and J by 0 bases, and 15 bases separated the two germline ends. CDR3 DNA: TGCGCCAGCAGCTTTGTTGGACAGCCAGTCTCCTACGAGCAGTACTTC. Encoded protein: CASSFVGQPVSYEQYF.

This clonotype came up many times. The CDR3 coding sequence is TGTGCCAGCAGTTACACCCGAAGGAGCACTGAAGCTTTCTTT. Translating it yields CASSYTRRSTEAFF. The chain couples TRBV6-5 to TRBJ1-1; D remains unclear. CDR1 is MNHEY, CDR2 SVGAGI, per germline. The length of the CDR3 is 14 residues. The V gene lost 2 bases and the J gene lost 4 bases, with 11 bases spanning the gap.

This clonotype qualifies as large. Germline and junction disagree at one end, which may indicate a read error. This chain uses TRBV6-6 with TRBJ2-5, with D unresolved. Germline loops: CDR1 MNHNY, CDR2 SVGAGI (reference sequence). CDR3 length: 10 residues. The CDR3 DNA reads TGCGCGCTTGGCCAAGAGACCCAGTACTTC. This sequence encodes CALGQETQYF.

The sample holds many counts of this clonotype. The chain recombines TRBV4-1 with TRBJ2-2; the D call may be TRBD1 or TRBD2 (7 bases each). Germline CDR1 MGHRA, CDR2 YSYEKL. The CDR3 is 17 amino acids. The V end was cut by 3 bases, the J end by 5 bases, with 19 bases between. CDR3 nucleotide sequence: TGCGCCAGCAGCCATTCGGTGGGAGGGGGCGGTACCGGGGAGCTGTTTTTT. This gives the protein CASSHSVGGGGTGELFF.

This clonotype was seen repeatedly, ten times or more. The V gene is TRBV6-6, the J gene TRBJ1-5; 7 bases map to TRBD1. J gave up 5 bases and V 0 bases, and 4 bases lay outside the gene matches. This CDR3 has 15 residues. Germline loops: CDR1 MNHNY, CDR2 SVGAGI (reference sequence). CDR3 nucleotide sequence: TGTGCCAGCAGTTACTCAACAGGGGAAGATCAGCCCCAGCATTTT. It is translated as CASSYSTGEDQPQHF.

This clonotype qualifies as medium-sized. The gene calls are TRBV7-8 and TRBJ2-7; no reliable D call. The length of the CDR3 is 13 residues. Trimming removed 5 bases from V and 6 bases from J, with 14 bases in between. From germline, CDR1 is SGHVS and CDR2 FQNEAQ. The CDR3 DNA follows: TGTGCCAGCAGCCTGGTTGCATTGAGCGAGCAGTACGTC. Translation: CASSLVALSEQYV.

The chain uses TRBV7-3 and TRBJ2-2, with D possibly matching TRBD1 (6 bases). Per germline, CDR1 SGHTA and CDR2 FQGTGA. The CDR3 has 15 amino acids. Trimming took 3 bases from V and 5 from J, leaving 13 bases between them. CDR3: CASSFTHRATGELFF. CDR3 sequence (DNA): TGTGCCAGCAGCTTTACCCACAGGGCTACCGGGGAGCTGTTTTTT.

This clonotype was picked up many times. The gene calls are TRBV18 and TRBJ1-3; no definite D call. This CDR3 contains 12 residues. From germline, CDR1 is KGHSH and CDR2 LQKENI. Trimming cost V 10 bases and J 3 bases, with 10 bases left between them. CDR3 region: CAIATSGNTIYF. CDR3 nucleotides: TGTGCCATCGCGACAAGTGGAAACACCATATATTTT. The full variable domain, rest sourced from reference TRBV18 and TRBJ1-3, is NAGVMQNPRHLVRRRGQEARLRCSPMKGHSHVYWYRQLPEEGLKFMVYLQKENIIDESGMPKERFSAEFPKEGPSILRIQQVVRGDSAAYFCAIATSGNTIYFGEGSWLTVV.